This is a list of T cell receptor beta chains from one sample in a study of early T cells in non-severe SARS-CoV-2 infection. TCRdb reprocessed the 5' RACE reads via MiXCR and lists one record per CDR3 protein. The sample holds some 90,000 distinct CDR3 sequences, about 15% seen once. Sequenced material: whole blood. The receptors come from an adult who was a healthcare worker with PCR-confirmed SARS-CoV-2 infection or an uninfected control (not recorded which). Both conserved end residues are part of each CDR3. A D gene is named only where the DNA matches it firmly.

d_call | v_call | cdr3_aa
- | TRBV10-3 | CAIELNNEQFF
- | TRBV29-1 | CSVEGLTNTEAFF
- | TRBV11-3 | CASSKGQNTGELFF
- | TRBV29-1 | CSVGRAYGYTF
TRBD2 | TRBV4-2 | CASSPRLAGGPDTQYF
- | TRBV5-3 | CARSLVGGSEKLFF
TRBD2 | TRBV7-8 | CASSSGASGDSYEQYF
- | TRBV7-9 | CASSLGPRVGVHGYTF
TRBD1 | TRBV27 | CASSPGQLRNEQFF
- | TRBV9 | CASSVGSSTDTQYF
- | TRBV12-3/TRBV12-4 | CASGRANRYYFATEAFF
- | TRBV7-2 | CASSLDRVADTQYF
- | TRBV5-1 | CASSLVQGSHEQYF
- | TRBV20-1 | CSADPSNEQFF
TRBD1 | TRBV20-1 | CSAEDRGRPGQYF
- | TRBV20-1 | CSVSHGSPDGYTF
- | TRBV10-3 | CATSRKDTEAFF
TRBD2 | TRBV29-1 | CSVVAGVPDTQYF
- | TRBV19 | CASSIELARGTGELFF
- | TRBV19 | CASSIAGASYNEQFF
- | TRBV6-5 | CASSYGTEAFF
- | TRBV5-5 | CASSSDTGELFF
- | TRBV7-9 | CASSLWGDRPTDTQYF
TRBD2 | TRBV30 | CAWSGPSGYNEQFF
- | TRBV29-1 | CSVAGDYEQYF
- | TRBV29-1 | CSVGSASSTDTQYF
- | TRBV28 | CASSFLGDEQYF
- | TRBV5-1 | CASSDRDPLTYEQYF
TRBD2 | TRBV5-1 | CASSLVLADNEQFF
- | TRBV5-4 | CASSTGTDTQYF
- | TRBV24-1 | CATRESVHTIYF
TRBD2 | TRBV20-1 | CSGGTSGNEQFF
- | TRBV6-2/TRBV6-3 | CASSSRDSTDTQYF
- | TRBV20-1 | CSATIARDPRPADTQYF
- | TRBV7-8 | CASSRRAGPSSYEQYF
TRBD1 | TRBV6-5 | CASSPKSGDRAGSPLHF
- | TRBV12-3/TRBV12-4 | CASTLGTGAYEQYF
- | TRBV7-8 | CASSLGHQETQYF
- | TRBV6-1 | CASSEGGENYGYTF
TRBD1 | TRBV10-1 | CASAYRGNTEAFF
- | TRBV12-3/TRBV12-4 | CASSLTRGGNSPLHF
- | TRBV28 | CASINSHNTGELFF
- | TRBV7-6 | CASTLRRPSGANVLTF
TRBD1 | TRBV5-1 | CASSLMTGSTGANVLTF
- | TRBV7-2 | CASSLDSVGGTQYF
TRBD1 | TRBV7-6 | CASSLTGAAHTGELFF
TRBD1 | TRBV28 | CASSSGQHTDTQYF
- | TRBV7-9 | CASSENTEAFF
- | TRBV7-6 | CASSTGQSDRAYEQYF
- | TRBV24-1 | CATSGSGGNNQPQHF
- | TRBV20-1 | CSARLGFRTDTQYF
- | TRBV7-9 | CASSFSYNEQFF
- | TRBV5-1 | CASSYLALSNIWRNLYNEQFF
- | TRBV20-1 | CSASATSQYEQYF